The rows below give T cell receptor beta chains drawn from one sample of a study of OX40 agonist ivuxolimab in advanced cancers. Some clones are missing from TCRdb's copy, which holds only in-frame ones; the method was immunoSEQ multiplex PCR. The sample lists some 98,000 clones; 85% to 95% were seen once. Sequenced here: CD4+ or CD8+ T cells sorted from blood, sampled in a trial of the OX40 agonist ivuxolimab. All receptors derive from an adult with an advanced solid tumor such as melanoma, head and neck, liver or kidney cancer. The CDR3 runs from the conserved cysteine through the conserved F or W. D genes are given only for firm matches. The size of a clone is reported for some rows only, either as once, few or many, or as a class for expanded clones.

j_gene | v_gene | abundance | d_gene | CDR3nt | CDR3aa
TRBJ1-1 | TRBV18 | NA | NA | TGTGCCAGCTCCCGGGGGCTGGACACTGAAGCTTTCTTT | CASSRGLDTEAFF
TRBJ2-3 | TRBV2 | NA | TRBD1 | TGTGCCAGCAGTGTTCGGACAGGGGGCATCACAGATACGCAGTATTTT | CASSVRTGGITDTQYF
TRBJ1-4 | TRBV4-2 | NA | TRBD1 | TGTGCCAGCAGCCTGGGACAGATGAATGAAAAACTGTTTTTT | CASSLGQMNEKLFF
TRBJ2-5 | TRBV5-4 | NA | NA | TGTGCCAGCAGCTGGGAACAGGGCCTTTCAGAGACCCAGTACTTC | CASSWEQGLSETQYF
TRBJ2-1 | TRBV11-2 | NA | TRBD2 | TGTGCCAGCAGTCGGCGACTAGCCAGCAATGAGCAGTTCTTC | CASSRRLASNEQFF
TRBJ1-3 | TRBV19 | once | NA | TGTGCCAGCAACTCAGGCGCCTCTGGAAACACCATATATTTT | CASNSGASGNTIYF
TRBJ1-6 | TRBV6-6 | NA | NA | TGTGCCAGCAGTGACAGCTCCTATAATTCACCCCTCCACTTT | CASSDSSYNSPLHF
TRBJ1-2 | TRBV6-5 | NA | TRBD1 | TGTGCCAGTACCCAAGACAGGGCAATTCTCGGCTACACCTTC | CASTQDRAILGYTF
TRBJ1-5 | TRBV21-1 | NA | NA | TGTGCCAGCAGCAAAGACAGGGGGCCTGTAAGCAATCAGCCCCAGCATTTT | CASSKDRGPVSNQPQHF
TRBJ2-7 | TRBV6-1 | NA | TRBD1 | TGTGCCAGCAGCGTACAGGGGTGGAACTACGAGCAGTACTTC | CASSVQGWNYEQYF
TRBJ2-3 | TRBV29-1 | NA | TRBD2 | TGCAGCGTTACTAGCGGCACAGATACGCAGTATTTT | CSVTSGTDTQYF
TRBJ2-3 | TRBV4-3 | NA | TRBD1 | TGCGCCAGCAGCCGGCAAGGGGGCGCGTCGTCGGATACGCAGTATTTT | CASSRQGGASSDTQYF
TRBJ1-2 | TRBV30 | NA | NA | TGTGCCTGGAGGACCCCCGGGGGAGTCTATGGCTACACCTTC | CAWRTPGGVYGYTF
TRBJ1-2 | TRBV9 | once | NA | TGTGCCAGCAGCGTGGCAGGTGGCAGGGACTATGGCTACACCTTC | CASSVAGGRDYGYTF
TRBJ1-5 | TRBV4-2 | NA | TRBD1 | TGTGCCAGCAGCCGGGACAGAAGCAATCAGCCCCAGCATTTT | CASSRDRSNQPQHF
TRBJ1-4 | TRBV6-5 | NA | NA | TGTGCCAGTCGCAGGGAAAGGTTAAGTGAAAAACTGTTTTTT | CASRRERLSEKLFF